This TCR beta chain stems from a study of shared clonotypes between healthy human individuals. Study observations and caveats: The low donor count limited represented genetic and exposure-history diversity. Clonotypes that were shared across four donors made up about 4.5% of naive CD4 clonotypes.

Sorted-subset replicate PCRs used 200 ng of genomic DNA. This amount corresponded to 30,000 to 35,000 T cell genomes. Authors' processing steps: Sequence data from immunoSEQ were junction-only and lacked quality scores; consequently, filtering differed. Clones were read by immunoSEQ multiplex PCR, and TCRdb kept only the in-frame ones, dropping some. V and J calls and clone size are given by that table; D and trimming were obtained from the DNA. The data hold 2 million or so clones, with about 95% observed a single time. Germline lookup yields CDR1 SEHNR and CDR2 FQNEAQ (reference sequence). CDR3 length: 14 amino acids. V lost 0 bases and J lost 2, with 6 bases in between. In the naive CD8 group, cells lacked CD45RO and were positively selected for CCR7, so terminally differentiated effector memory CD45RA+ cells were left out. Worth noting for this clone: What it binds is unknown.

The chain links TRBV7-9 to TRBJ2-3; D not resolved. The clonotype was recovered from a man aged 18 to 29 in good health. The sample consisted of naive CD8+ T cells sorted from blood. The CDR3 nucleotides read TGTGCCAGCAGCTTAGCCAGCCACACAGATACGCAGTATTTT. Residues: CASSLASHTDTQYF.